These T cell receptor beta chains were read from a single sample in a study of T cell changes during pregnancy in multiple sclerosis. Clones were sequenced by immunoSEQ multiplex PCR, and TCRdb holds only the in-frame ones, with some missing. This sample has 70,000 to 80,000 clones; about nine tenths occur once, and the top ten carry over 3.5%. The specimen was peripheral blood, collected after pregnancy. These receptors came from a female donor in good health, enrolled as a control in a pregnancy study. The CDR3 runs from the conserved cysteine through the conserved F or W. Fields, in order: clone size, D gene, V gene, J gene, CDR3 DNA, CDR3 protein. A D gene is named only where the DNA matches it firmly. The size of a clone is reported for some rows only, either as once, few or many, or as a class for expanded clones.

>NA|NA|TRBV28|TRBJ1-5
TGTGCCAGCAGTCCTCCCCCCAGGGGCTATCAGCCCCAGCATTTT
CASSPPPRGYQPQHF
>NA|NA|TRBV6-5|TRBJ2-1
TGTGCCAGCAGATGGGTACAGTACGGTGAGCAGTTCTTC
CASRWVQYGEQFF
>NA|NA|TRBV7-9|TRBJ1-5
TGTGCCAGCAGTTCGACCCGGGGGGCTCAGGAGCCCCAGCATTTT
CASSSTRGAQEPQHF
>NA|TRBD1|TRBV6-4|TRBJ2-1
TGTGCCAGCAGTGTGGGGACAGGGGTCCCTGAGCAGTTCTTC
CASSVGTGVPEQFF
>NA|TRBD1|TRBV6-5|TRBJ1-4
TGTGCCAGCAGGACTACAGGGGGCCGGGAAAAACTGTTTTTT
CASRTTGGREKLFF
>NA|NA|TRBV7-2|TRBJ2-1
TGTGCCAGCAGCTTAGATCCGCGGGATTACAATGAGCAGTTCTTC
CASSLDPRDYNEQFF
>NA|NA|TRBV11-2|TRBJ1-4
TGTGCCAGCAGCTTACTTGGAGCTAATGAAAAACTGTTTTTT
CASSLLGANEKLFF
>few|NA|TRBV18|TRBJ2-2
TGTGCCAGCTCACCATCCGGGGTCAACTTCGGGGAGCTGTTTTTT
CASSPSGVNFGELFF
>NA|TRBD2|TRBV5-1|TRBJ2-7
TGCGCCTGGTCTCCGGGATACCTCGTACGACTAGCGGGGGGCCTCTCCTACGAGCAGTACTTC
CAWSPGYLVRLAGGLSYEQYF
>NA|NA|TRBV7-2|TRBJ2-5
TGTGCCAGCAGCCAGTCCCTCCAAGAGACCCAGTACTTC
CASSQSLQETQYF
>NA|NA|TRBV5-6|TRBJ2-7
TGTGCCAGCAGGGGGGGAGTGGGGTACGAGCAGTACTTC
CASRGGVGYEQYF